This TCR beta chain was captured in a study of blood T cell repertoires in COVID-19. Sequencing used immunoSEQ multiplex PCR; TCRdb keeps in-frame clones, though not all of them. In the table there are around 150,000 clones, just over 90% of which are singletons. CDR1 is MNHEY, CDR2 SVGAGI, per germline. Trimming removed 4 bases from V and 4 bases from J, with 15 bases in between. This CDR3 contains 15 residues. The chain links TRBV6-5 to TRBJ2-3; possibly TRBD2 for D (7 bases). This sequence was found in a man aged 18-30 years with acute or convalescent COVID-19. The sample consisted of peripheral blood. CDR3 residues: CASSFTTGGADTQYF. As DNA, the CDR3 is TGTGCCAGCAGTTTTACGACGGGGGGCGCAGATACGCAGTATTTT.